This T cell receptor beta chain appears in the sequencing data of a study of T cells in Graves' hyperthyroidism and ophthalmopathy. Using RNA transcripts as the source, TCR beta CDR3 regions were amplified. During a first-round RT-PCR of the TCR CDR3, the HTBI primer set was used. TCRdb independently ran MiXCR on the multiplex PCR reads; one entry per CDR3 protein. The table has 300,000 to 400,000 distinct CDR3 sequences, more than 12% seen once; the top ten hold roughly a fifth. Whole-study results and caveats: Most clonotypes that expanded in the thyroid above 0.001 also showed up in blood.

The CDR3 loop spans 12 amino acids. The germline V gene encodes CDR1 LGHDT and CDR2 YNNKEL (reference sequence). Uncontrolled infection, other autoimmune disease, pregnancy or lactation disqualified patients from enrolment. On this clonotype itself: Its antigen is still unknown. An end of the junction differs from the germline gene, which may be a read error.

The chain is built from TRBV3-1 and TRBJ1-1, with D possibly matching TRBD1 (5 bases). The TCR comes from a young woman with Graves' ophthalmopathy. The material sequenced was blood. The CDR3 protein is CASSGGEAEAFF. The CDR3 nucleotides read TGCGCCAGCAGTGGAGGGGAGGCTGAAGCTTTCTTT.